The clone carrying this T cell receptor beta chain came up once. The germline gives CDR1 MNHEY, CDR2 SMNVEV (reference sequence). This CDR3 spans 13 amino acids. Between the trimmed V and J ends, which lost 5 bases and 4 bases, there was a span of 11 bases. The data belong to a study of control samples from healthy donors and cancer patients. Method: immunoSEQ multiplex PCR; TCRdb's copy keeps in-frame clones and lacks some. The top ten hold roughly 5.5% of the sample, which has 150,000 or so clones, 90% to 95% seen once. Sequenced material: blood. The V and J genes are TRBV27 and TRBJ1-2; D is undetermined. This sequence originates from a man younger than 30 in good health. The CDR3 DNA sequence: TGTGCCAGCAGTCCCCAGACCAGCTATGGCTACACCTTC. This gives the protein CASSPQTSYGYTF.